The text below deals with one T cell receptor (beta chain). Its antigen remains unknown. This entry belongs to a study of Ad26.COV2.S vaccination and SARS-CoV-2 variants. Treatment in this sample: some 20 received Ad26.COV2.S at low or high dose, single or two shots; about 5 received placebo; per-sample allocation not given. Samples analyzed were those drawn on day 63 after the first vaccine or placebo injection. The repertoire was sequenced with immunoSEQ multiplex PCR; TCRdb's copy has only in-frame clones and lacks some. The table includes 400,000 to 450,000 clones, 80% to 95% detected once. With V trimmed by 3 bases and J by 9 bases, 8 bases remained unmatched. Germline V gene sequence: CDR1 DFQATT, CDR2 SNEGSKA (reference sequence). The CDR3 covers 14 residues. Study-wide results and limits: After vaccination, reports described spike-specific CD8+ and CD4+ T cell responses as showing substantial breadth. Responses of T cells in total may have been underestimated by the TCR breadth and depth analyses.

The chain uses TRBV20-1 and TRBJ1-6; 7 bases align to TRBD1. The source was peripheral blood, collected in a trial of Ad26.COV2.S vaccine versus placebo. This sequence was found in a person aged 18 to 59 who received the Ad26.COV2.S COVID-19 vaccine or a placebo. The CDR3 loop is CSASDGTVFSPLHF. Written as DNA, the CDR3 is TGCAGTGCTAGTGATGGGACAGTATTTTCACCCCTCCACTTT.